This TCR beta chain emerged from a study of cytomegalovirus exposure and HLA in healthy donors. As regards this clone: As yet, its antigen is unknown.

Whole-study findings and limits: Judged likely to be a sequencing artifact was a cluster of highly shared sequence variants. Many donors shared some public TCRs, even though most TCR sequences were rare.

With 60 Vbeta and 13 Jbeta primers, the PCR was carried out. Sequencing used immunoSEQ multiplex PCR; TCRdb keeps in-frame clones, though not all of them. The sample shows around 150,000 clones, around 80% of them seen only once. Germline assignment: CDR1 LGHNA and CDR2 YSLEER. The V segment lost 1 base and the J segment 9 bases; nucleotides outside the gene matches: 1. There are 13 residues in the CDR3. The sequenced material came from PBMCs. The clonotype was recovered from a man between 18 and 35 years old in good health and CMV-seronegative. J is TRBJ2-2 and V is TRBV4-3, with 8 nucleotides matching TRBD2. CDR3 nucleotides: TGCGCCAGCAGCCAAGTTAGCGGGAGGGAGCTGTTTTTT. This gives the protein CASSQVSGRELFF.